The rows below give T cell receptor beta chains drawn from one sample of a study of T-cell reconstitution after alpha-beta-depleted transplantation in children. TCRdb re-derived calls from the PCR reads in MiXCR, one entry per CDR3 protein. The sample has approximately 290,000 distinct CDR3 sequences, under 14% seen once. This specimen consisted of peripheral blood, obtained 180 days after TCRalphabeta/CD19-depleted stem cell transplant. The receptor source for this set is a male patient aged 2 to 9 who had a stem cell transplant for chronic granulomatous disease, so the T cells may come from the graft donor. CDR3s include the opening cysteine and the closing phenylalanine or tryptophan. Each record gives: D gene, clone size, J gene, V gene, CDR3 DNA, CDR3 protein. A D gene is named only where the DNA matches it firmly. Only part of the rows carry a size: once, few, many, or a class if the clone is expanded.

>.|many|TRBJ2-5|TRBV6-5
TGTGCCAGCAGTTACTCGATCTTCGGGGGTCAAGAGACCCAGTACTTC
CASSYSIFGGQETQYF
>.|.|TRBJ2-1|TRBV18
TGTGCCAGCTCACCAATAGGAGGGCGGGGGCTCGCATCCTACAATGAGCAGTTCTTC
CASSPIGGRGLASYNEQFF
>.|.|TRBJ2-5|TRBV5-1
TGCGCCAACAGCTTGGCCGAGACCCAGTACTTC
CANSLAETQYF
>TRBD2|many|TRBJ2-1|TRBV5-1
TGCGCCAGCAGCTTGGTGTCTAGCGGACGCTCCTACAATGAGCAGTTCTTC
CASSLVSSGRSYNEQFF
>TRBD2|many|TRBJ2-5|TRBV7-2
TGTGCCAGCAGCTTAGTGTCCAGCGGGAGAGGAGAGACCCAGTACTTC
CASSLVSSGRGETQYF
>.|few|TRBJ1-5|TRBV28
TGTGCCAGCAGTTTGGGGCAGCTAATTTATAGCAATCAGCCCCAGCATTTT
CASSLGQLIYSNQPQHF
>TRBD2|many|TRBJ2-1|TRBV5-1
TGCGCCAGCAGCTTGGTTCTCCTAGCGGAGAACTACAATGAGCAGTTCTTC
CASSLVLLAENYNEQFF
>.|many|TRBJ2-3|TRBV29-1
TGCAGCGTTGCACAGTCCGTCACAGATACGCAGTATTTT
CSVAQSVTDTQYF
>TRBD1|few|TRBJ2-4|TRBV28
TGTGCCAGCAGTTCATTTTGGGACAGGGAGGGTTTAAGAGCCAAAAACATTCAGTACTTC
CASSSFWDREGLRAKNIQYF
>.|many|TRBJ2-1|TRBV7-9
TGTGCCAGCAGCGCTGGACAGTACTACAATGAGCAGTTCTTC
CASSAGQYYNEQFF
>.|many|TRBJ1-1|TRBV20-1
TGCAGTGCTCAGCCGGGACATAGTGAAGCTTTCTTT
CSAQPGHSEAFF
>.|many|TRBJ2-3|TRBV5-1
TGCGCCAGCAGCTTGAGAACTAGCCTCACAGATACGCAGTATTTT
CASSLRTSLTDTQYF
>.|many|TRBJ2-7|TRBV29-1
TGCAGCGTTGAAGATAGGGACCCCCCCTACGAGCAGTACTTC
CSVEDRDPPYEQYF
>TRBD2|many|TRBJ2-1|TRBV7-2
TGTGCCAGCAGCTTATGGAGAGGGACTAGCGGTCCCTACAATGAGCAGTTCTTC
CASSLWRGTSGPYNEQFF
>TRBD2|many|TRBJ2-1|TRBV27
TGTGCCAGCAGTCCCGGACTAGCGAGCAGTGAGCAGTTCTTC
CASSPGLASSEQFF
>TRBD1|many|TRBJ2-2|TRBV7-8
TGTGCCAGCAGCCCAGGACAGGGTTGGACCGGGGAGCTGTTTTTT
CASSPGQGWTGELFF
>TRBD2|.|TRBJ2-1|TRBV5-1
TGCGCCAGCAGCCCAAGACGGGCTAGCGGGATTAATGAGCAGTTCTTC
CASSPRRASGINEQFF
>TRBD2|few|TRBJ2-3|TRBV18
TGTGCCAGCTCACCAGCCGCCGGCGGGGGTATCACAGATACGCAGTATTTT
CASSPAAGGGITDTQYF
>.|many|TRBJ2-7|TRBV7-2
TGTGCCAGCAGCTTAGGAGGCGGTGTGAGCTCCTACGAGCAGTACTTC
CASSLGGGVSSYEQYF
>TRBD2|many|TRBJ2-3|TRBV6-1
TGTGCCAGCAGTGGGGGACTAGCGGGCACAGATACGCAGTATTTT
CASSGGLAGTDTQYF
>.|many|TRBJ2-2|TRBV12-3/TRBV12-4
TGTGCCAGCAGGGTAGCTAACACCGGGGAGCTGTTTTTT
CASRVANTGELFF
>TRBD2|.|TRBJ2-7|TRBV9
TGTGCCAGCAGCGTCGGACTAGCGGGCCTCTACGAGCAGTACTTC
CASSVGLAGLYEQYF
>.|few|TRBJ1-5|TRBV28
TGTGCCAGCAGGCCCTCGGGGGGTCGAGGTCAGCCCCAGCATTTT
CASRPSGGRGQPQHF
>.|many|TRBJ1-4|TRBV12-3/TRBV12-4
TGTGCCAGCAGCCTACCAGGGTGGGAAGAAAAACTGTTTTTT
CASSLPGWEEKLFF
>TRBD1|.|TRBJ1-3|TRBV7-2
TGTGCCAGCAGCTTAGGACAGGGCTCTAGAAACACCATATATTTT
CASSLGQGSRNTIYF
>.|many|TRBJ2-3|TRBV18
TGTGCCAGCTCATCCTACAGCGTAGGGAGAGATACGCAGTATTTT
CASSSYSVGRDTQYF
>TRBD1|many|TRBJ2-5|TRBV7-9
TGTGCCAGCAGCTCCGACAGGGGACAAGAGACCCAGTACTTC
CASSSDRGQETQYF
>TRBD2|many|TRBJ2-5|TRBV15
TGTGCCACCAGCACTCCGGGACTAGCTGAAGAGACCCAGTACTTC
CATSTPGLAEETQYF
>TRBD2|many|TRBJ2-1|TRBV10-3
TGTGCCATCACTAGCGGGAGTTCCAATGAGCAGTTCTTC
CAITSGSSNEQFF
>TRBD1|many|TRBJ2-7|TRBV29-1
TGCAGCGTTGCGAGGACAGGGGGCTACGAGCAGTACTTC
CSVARTGGYEQYF
>.|many|TRBJ2-1|TRBV29-1
TGCAGCGCTCACAGGGTGGACTACAATGAGCAGTTCTTC
CSAHRVDYNEQFF
>TRBD1|many|TRBJ2-1|TRBV7-3
TGTGCCAGCAGCTTTACCGGGACAGGGAGCTACAATGAGCAGTTCTTC
CASSFTGTGSYNEQFF
>.|many|TRBJ1-5|TRBV6-2/TRBV6-3
TGTGCCAGCAACCCCGGGAGGGTTAATCAGCCCCAGCATTTT
CASNPGRVNQPQHF
>TRBD2|many|TRBJ2-1|TRBV7-9
TGTGCCAGCAGCTTGGGGAGCGGGAGGACGAATGAGCAGTTCTTC
CASSLGSGRTNEQFF
>TRBD1|many|TRBJ2-7|TRBV11-2
TGTGCCAGCAGCTCTCTCCGGGGACAGACGACCTACGAGCAGTACTTC
CASSSLRGQTTYEQYF
>TRBD1|.|TRBJ1-2|TRBV5-1
TGCGCCAGCAGCTTGTCCGGGACAGCTAACTATGGCTACACCTTC
CASSLSGTANYGYTF
>.|many|TRBJ2-7|TRBV20-1
TGCAGTGCTAGGCGCCCCGGGACGACTCTGCACGAGCAGTACTTC
CSARRPGTTLHEQYF
>.|once|TRBJ2-5|TRBV12-3/TRBV12-4
TGTGCCAGCCGTTCAGACAGGGGAGGGGAGACCCAGTACTTC
CASRSDRGGETQYF
>TRBD2|many|TRBJ2-7|TRBV20-1
TGCAGTGCTACGACTAGCAACGAGCAGTACTTC
CSATTSNEQYF
>.|many|TRBJ1-1|TRBV7-2
TGTGCCAGCAGCGGAACGGTGGGCAAGAACACTGAAGCTTTCTTT
CASSGTVGKNTEAFF
>.|many|TRBJ2-3|TRBV7-2
TGTGCCAGCAGCCTTAGCGGACCCCGCACAGATACGCAGTATTTT
CASSLSGPRTDTQYF
>.|many|TRBJ2-7|TRBV7-9
TGTGCCAGCAGTCCTTTCGAATTGGGGACCTACGAGCAGTACTTC
CASSPFELGTYEQYF
>TRBD2|.|TRBJ2-5|TRBV29-1
TGCAGCGTTGAACTGGATAGCGGGGGACGGGAGACCCAGTGCTTC
CSVELDSGGRETQCF
>.|many|TRBJ2-3|TRBV6-2/TRBV6-3
TGTGCCAGCAGTTTGACCTTCGATACGCAGTATTTT
CASSLTFDTQYF
>TRBD1|many|TRBJ1-5|TRBV20-1
TGCAGTGCTACGGGACAGGGGTCCCATTTTAGCAATCAGCCCCAGCATTTT
CSATGQGSHFSNQPQHF
>.|few|TRBJ2-5|TRBV19
TGTGCCAGTACCCCCGGGACATCCCAAGAGACCCAGTACTTC
CASTPGTSQETQYF
>.|few|TRBJ2-1|TRBV6-6
TGTGCCAGCAGTTACTCAGCTTATGAGCAGTTCTTC
CASSYSAYEQFF
>.|few|TRBJ2-4|TRBV6-5
TGTGCCAGCAGTTGGGGCCCCCCTGGAGCCAAAAACATTCAGTACTTC
CASSWGPPGAKNIQYF
>TRBD2|.|TRBJ2-2|TRBV11-2
TGTGTCAGCAGCTTAGATCGATTTCCTCCTAGCGGGGGGATCGGGGAGCTGTTTTTT
CVSSLDRFPPSGGIGELFF
>TRBD2|many|TRBJ2-7|TRBV11-2
TGTGCCAGCAGTCGTGGCCCGGGACTAGCGGGGGGGTCGTCCTACGAGCAGTACTTC
CASSRGPGLAGGSSYEQYF
>.|many|TRBJ2-7|TRBV5-6
TGTGCCAGCAGCTCATACGGACCCAAGGCCTACGAGCAGTACTTC
CASSSYGPKAYEQYF
>TRBD1|many|TRBJ1-2|TRBV29-1
TGCAGCGACTGGGACAGGGGGTTCGGCTATGGCTACACCTTC
CSDWDRGFGYGYTF